The 20 T cell receptor beta chains below come from one sample, sequenced in a study of naive and memory T cell subsets. Two oligonucleotides, mixed equimolar, formed the beta constant-region primer covering TRBC1 and TRBC2. TCRdb redid the calling of the UMI-ligation and nested PCR reads with MiXCR, one entry per CDR3 protein. The sample holds some 100,000 distinct CDR3 sequences; roughly 7% are singletons and the top ten take about 1.6%. Sequenced sample: central memory CD4+ T cells from blood. The receptors shown here come from a human donor in good health.

The chain has TRBV29-1 and TRBJ2-1; D perhaps matches TRBD1 (7 bases). This CDR3 comprises 12 residues. Germline V gene data show CDR1 as SQVTM and CDR2 as ANQGSEA. Between the trimmed V and J ends, which lost 7 bases and 8 bases, there was a span of 15 bases. CDR3 coding DNA: TGCAGCGCCGGCACCAGGGGGGATGAGCAGTTCTTC. Translating gives CSAGTRGDEQFF.

In this sample, this clonotype turned up many times. The chain has TRBV6-2 or TRBV6-3 and TRBJ2-5; 7 nucleotides match TRBD2. The CDR3 runs 13 residues. V was clipped by 6 bases and J by 5 bases; unmatched bases: 6. Germline V gene sequence: CDR1 MNHEY, CDR2 SVGEGT. CDR3 region: CASRRTRYETQYF. In DNA, the CDR3 is TGTGCCAGCAGACGGACTAGATACGAGACCCAGTACTTC.

The gene calls are TRBV7-2 and TRBJ2-6, with D hard to call. Between the trimmed V and J ends, which lost 4 bases and 5 bases, there was a span of 9 bases. The germline CDR1 and CDR2 sequences are SGHTA and FQGNSA. This CDR3 is built from 14 residues. This CDR3 is CASSSTGRANVLTF. CDR3 sequence (DNA): TGTGCCAGCAGCTCAACCGGAAGGGCCAACGTCCTGACTTTC. The complete variable domain, with remaining parts taken from reference TRBV7-2 and TRBJ2-6, reads GAGVSQSPSNKVTEKGKDVELRCDPISGHTALYWYRQSLGQGLEFLIYFQGNSAPDKSGLPSDRFSAERTGGSVSTLTIQRTQQEDSAVYLCASSSTGRANVLTFGAGSRLTVL.

This clonotype was found many times. This chain connects TRBV7-8 to TRBJ1-3; D not certain. Germline lookup yields CDR1 SGHVS and CDR2 FQNEAQ. V was pared by 5 bases and J by 7 bases, with 15 bases between. The CDR3 sequence is 14 residues long. The CDR3 DNA sequence: TGTGCCAGCAGCCCCCGCGGGAGGGAGAACACCATATATTTT. This gives the protein CASSPRGRENTIYF.

The V gene is TRBV5-6, the J gene TRBJ2-1; 7 bases align to TRBD2. Germline CDR1 is SGHDT and CDR2 is YYEEEE. The length of the CDR3 is 14 residues. J lost 8 bases, V lost 0 bases, and 5 bases had no gene match. CDR3 sequence (DNA): TGTGCCAGCAGCTTGGGCGGGAGAGGGGATGAGCAGTTCTTC. As protein: CASSLGGRGDEQFF.

This clonotype was counted ten times or more. The CDR3 DNA is TGTGCCAGCTCACCCGATACAGGGGGAAGTCCGAACACCATATATTTT. Translation gives CASSPDTGGSPNTIYF. The chain couples TRBV18 to TRBJ1-3, with 8 bases fitting TRBD1. The CDR3 has 16 residues. The V segment lost 3 bases and the J segment 7 bases; nucleotides outside the gene matches: 11. The germline V gene encodes CDR1 KGHSH and CDR2 LQKENI.

This clonotype has a count of ten or more. The CDR3 sequence: CASSPLTAVNSPLHF. The DNA for the CDR3 is TGTGCCAGCTCACCACTTACGGCGGTAAATTCACCCCTCCACTTT. The chain carries TRBV18 and TRBJ1-6; D not resolved. Trimming removed 1 base at V and 7 bases at J, with 11 bases between. This CDR3 is built from 15 residues. Germline V lookup: CDR1 KGHSH, CDR2 LQKENI.

The chain employs TRBV27 and TRBJ2-3; tentatively, D is TRBD1 or TRBD2 (5 bases each). The length of the CDR3 is 15 residues. Trimming stripped 8 bases from V and 0 bases from J, with 15 bases between. Germline V gives CDR1 MNHEY, CDR2 SMNVEV (reference sequence). The CDR3 spells CASRLPGRSTDTQYF. CDR3 nucleotide sequence: TGTGCCAGCCGCCTACCGGGACGGAGCACAGATACGCAGTATTTT.

There are many counts of this clonotype. This chain joins TRBV10-3 and TRBJ1-6, with D maybe TRBD1 (5 bases). The CDR3 covers 15 residues. Germline lookup yields CDR1 ENHRY and CDR2 SYGVKD. V was cut by 6 bases and J by 5 bases, with 14 bases left in between. CDR3 coding DNA: TGTGCCATCAGACTTGACAGTGCGGATAATTCACCCCTCCACTTT. Translation: CAIRLDSADNSPLHF.

This clonotype was recorded at least ten times. The CDR3 protein is CASSSRGQGPNYGYTF. The CDR3 DNA sequence: TGTGCCAGCAGCTCGCGGGGACAGGGACCCAACTATGGCTACACCTTC. The rearrangement uses TRBV7-2 and TRBJ1-2; TRBD1 matches at 9 bases. This CDR3 is 16 amino acids long. J gave up 2 bases and V 4 bases, and 8 bases lay outside the gene matches. Germline loops: CDR1 SGHTA, CDR2 FQGNSA.

The chain has TRBV28 and TRBJ2-7; 12 nucleotides line up with TRBD2. The germline CDR1 and CDR2 sequences are MDHEN and SYDVKM. This CDR3 region has 14 residues. After removal of 10 bases from V and 3 bases from J, the junction contained 7 bases not matched to a gene. The CDR3 is CATCPGLAGYEQYF. CDR3 DNA: TGTGCCACCTGCCCGGGACTAGCGGGCTACGAGCAGTACTTC. Filled out from reference TRBV28 and TRBJ2-7, the complete variable domain reads DVKVTQSSRYLVKRTGEKVFLECVQDMDHENMFWYRQDPGLGLRLIYFSYDVKMKEKGDIPEGYSVSREKKERFSLILESASTNQTSMYLCATCPGLAGYEQYFGPGTRLTVT.

Ten or more counts support this clonotype. The CDR3 sequence: CASTGGRQPQHF. DNA for the CDR3: TGTGCCAGTACAGGGGGCCGGCAGCCCCAGCATTTT. The gene calls are TRBV19 and TRBJ1-5; the match to TRBD1 covers 8 bases. The CDR3 has 12 residues. CDR1 LNHDA and CDR2 SQIVND come from the germline V gene (reference sequence). V shed 7 bases, J shed 7 bases, and the junction held 3 bases outside the gene matches.

There are many counts of this clonotype. The rearrangement links TRBV5-5 to TRBJ1-1; no definite D call. CDR3 size: 11 residues. Germline V lookup: CDR1 SGHKS, CDR2 YYEKEE (reference sequence). V lost 5 bases and J lost 7, with 9 bases in between. CDR3 coding DNA: TGTGCCAGCAGGGAAACGATTGAAGCTTTCTTT. Amino acids: CASRETIEAFF.

This clonotype was seen repeatedly, ten times or more. The chain combines TRBV6-2 or TRBV6-3 with TRBJ1-5; TRBD1 agrees at 8 bases. The V gene's germline CDR1 is MNHEY and CDR2 SVGEGT. The CDR3 is 18 amino acids. V lost 6 bases and J lost 3; bases outside the gene matches: 16. DNA for the CDR3: TGTGCCAGCAGACGCCCACCCCGGACAGGGTCCCACAATCAGCCCCAGCATTTT. Protein sequence: CASRRPPRTGSHNQPQHF.

This sequence joins TRBV24-1 and TRBJ2-1; D remains ambiguous. The CDR3 covers 14 residues. With 3 bases removed from V and 10 bases from J, the gap between germline ends came to 15 bases. The germline gives CDR1 KGHDR, CDR2 SFDVKD. The CDR3 DNA sequence: TGTGCCACCAGTGATACTGGCGGTCTTAGGGAGCAGTTCTTC. Protein sequence: CATSDTGGLREQFF.

This clonotype was found many times. The V gene is TRBV6-2 or TRBV6-3, the J gene TRBJ1-5; TRBD1 might be the D (5 bases). Germline assignment: CDR1 MNHEY and CDR2 SVGEGT. Trimming stripped 0 bases from V and 2 bases from J, with 11 bases between. The CDR3 covers 16 residues. CDR3 sequence reads: CASSYSGGGGNQPQHF. The CDR3 DNA reads TGTGCCAGCAGTTACTCCGGCGGGGGAGGCAATCAGCCCCAGCATTTT.

The rearrangement joins TRBV2 to TRBJ1-1, with TRBD1 matching 9 bases. Germline V gives CDR1 SNHLY, CDR2 FYNNEI. The V and J ends lost 7 bases and 1 base, in that order; junction bases with no gene match: 4. This CDR3 spans 14 amino acids. The CDR3 region is CASKGTGQNTEAFF. The DNA for the CDR3 is TGTGCCAGCAAGGGGACAGGGCAGAACACTGAAGCTTTCTTT.

Only a few counts were recorded for this clonotype. This chain joins TRBV2 and TRBJ2-5, with TRBD2 matching 11 bases. CDR1 is SNHLY and CDR2 is FYNNEI in the germline V gene. This CDR3 has 16 residues. Trimming removed 7 bases from V and 4 bases from J; junction bases left unmatched: 11. This CDR3 is CASKVGLAGWRETQYF. In DNA form, the CDR3 reads TGTGCCAGCAAAGTCGGACTAGCGGGTTGGAGAGAGACCCAGTACTTC.

CDR3 nucleotides: TGCAGTGCCCCCCGGCCGTTCGCAGGAAACACCATATATTTT. It translates to CSAPRPFAGNTIYF. This chain links TRBV20-1 with TRBJ1-3; D is undetermined. Deletions cut 6 bases from V and 4 bases from J, with 16 bases between. This CDR3 region has 14 residues. Germline loops: CDR1 DFQATT, CDR2 SNEGSKA (reference sequence).

V is TRBV28 and J is TRBJ2-5; D is undetermined. The CDR3 has 13 amino acids. V was clipped by 3 bases and J by 5 bases, with 10 bases between them. CDR1 is MDHEN, CDR2 SYDVKM, per germline. The chain's CDR3 is CASSFGVGETQYF. CDR3 coding DNA: TGTGCCAGCAGTTTTGGGGTTGGGGAGACCCAGTACTTC.